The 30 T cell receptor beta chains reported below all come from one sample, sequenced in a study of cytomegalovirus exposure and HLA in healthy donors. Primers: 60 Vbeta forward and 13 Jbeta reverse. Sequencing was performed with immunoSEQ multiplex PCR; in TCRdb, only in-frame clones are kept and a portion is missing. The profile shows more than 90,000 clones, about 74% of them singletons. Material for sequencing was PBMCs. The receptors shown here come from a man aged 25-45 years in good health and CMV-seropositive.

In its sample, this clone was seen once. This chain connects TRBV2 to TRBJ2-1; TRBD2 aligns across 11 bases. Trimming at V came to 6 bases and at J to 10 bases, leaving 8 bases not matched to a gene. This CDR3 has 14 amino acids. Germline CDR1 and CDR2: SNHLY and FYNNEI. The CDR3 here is CASSPLAGGQEQFF. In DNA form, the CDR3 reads TGTGCCAGCAGCCCTCTAGCGGGGGGACAGGAGCAGTTCTTC.

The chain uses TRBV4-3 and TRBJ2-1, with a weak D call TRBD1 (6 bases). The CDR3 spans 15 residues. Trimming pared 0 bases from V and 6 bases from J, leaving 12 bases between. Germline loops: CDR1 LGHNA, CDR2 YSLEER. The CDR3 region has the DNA TGCGCCAGCAGCCAAGATAGCCAGGGGCTCAATGAGCAGTTCTTC. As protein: CASSQDSQGLNEQFF.

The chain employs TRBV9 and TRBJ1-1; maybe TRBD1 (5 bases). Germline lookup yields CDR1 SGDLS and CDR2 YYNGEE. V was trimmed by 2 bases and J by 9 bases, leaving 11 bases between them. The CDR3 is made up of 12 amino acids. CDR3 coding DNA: TGTGCCAGCAGCGTTCCAGGGCCCCAAGCTTTCTTT. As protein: CASSVPGPQAFF.

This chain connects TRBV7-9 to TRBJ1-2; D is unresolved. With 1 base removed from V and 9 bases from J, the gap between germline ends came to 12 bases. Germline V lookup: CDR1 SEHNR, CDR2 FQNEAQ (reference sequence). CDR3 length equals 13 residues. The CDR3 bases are TGTGCCAGCAGCTTAGACGGGAGCAAGAGCTACACCTTC. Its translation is CASSLDGSKSYTF.

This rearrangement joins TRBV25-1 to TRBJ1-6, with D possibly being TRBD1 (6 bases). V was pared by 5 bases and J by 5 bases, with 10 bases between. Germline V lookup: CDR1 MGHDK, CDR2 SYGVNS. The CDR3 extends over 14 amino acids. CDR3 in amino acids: CASSTGFHNSPLHF. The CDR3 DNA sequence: TGTGCCAGCAGTACAGGGTTTCATAATTCACCCCTCCACTTT.

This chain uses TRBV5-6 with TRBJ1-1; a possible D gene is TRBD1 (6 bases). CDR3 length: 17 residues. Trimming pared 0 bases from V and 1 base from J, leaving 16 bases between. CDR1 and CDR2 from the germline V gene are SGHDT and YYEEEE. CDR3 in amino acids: CASSLDFAGERNTEAFF. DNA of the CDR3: TGTGCCAGCAGCTTGGATTTCGCAGGGGAGAGGAACACTGAAGCTTTCTTT.

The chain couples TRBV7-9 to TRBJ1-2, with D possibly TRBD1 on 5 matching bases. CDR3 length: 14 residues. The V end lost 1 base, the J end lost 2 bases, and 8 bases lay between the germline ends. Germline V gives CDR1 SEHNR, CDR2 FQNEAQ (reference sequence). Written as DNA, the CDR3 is TGTGCCAGCAGCTTAGAGACAGAAAACTATGGCTACACCTTC. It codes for CASSLETENYGYTF.

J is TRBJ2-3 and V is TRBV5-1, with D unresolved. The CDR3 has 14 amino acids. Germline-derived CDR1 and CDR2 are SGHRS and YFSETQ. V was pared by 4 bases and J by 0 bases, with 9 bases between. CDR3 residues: CASSPPLSTDTQYF. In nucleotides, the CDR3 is TGCGCCAGCAGCCCCCCACTGAGCACAGATACGCAGTATTTT.

The CDR3 nucleotides are TGTGCCAGCAGCATTTTACAGGGGGCGGGTGTGGAGACCCAGTACTTC. Its protein is CASSILQGAGVETQYF. V gene TRBV5-4 combines with J gene TRBJ2-5, with TRBD1 matching over 9 bases. Unmatched junction bases numbered 12, after V lost 4 bases and J lost 5 bases. Per germline, CDR1 SGHNT and CDR2 YYREEE (reference sequence). The CDR3 is 16 amino acids.

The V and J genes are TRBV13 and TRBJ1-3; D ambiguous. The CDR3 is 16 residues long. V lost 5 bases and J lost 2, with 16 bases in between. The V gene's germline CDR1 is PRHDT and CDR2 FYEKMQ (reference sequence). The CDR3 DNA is TGTGCCAGCAGCCCAACCCCCAGAAATGCTGGAAACACCATATATTTT. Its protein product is CASSPTPRNAGNTIYF. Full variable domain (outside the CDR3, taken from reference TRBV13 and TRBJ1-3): AAGVIQSPRHLIKEKRETATLKCYPIPRHDTVYWYQQGPGQDPQFLISFYEKMQSDKGSIPDRFSAQQFSDYHSELNMSSLELGDSALYFCASSPTPRNAGNTIYFGEGSWLTVV.

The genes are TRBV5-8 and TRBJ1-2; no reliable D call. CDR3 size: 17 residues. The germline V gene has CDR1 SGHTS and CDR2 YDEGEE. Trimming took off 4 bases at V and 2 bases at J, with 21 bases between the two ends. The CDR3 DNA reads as TGTGCCAGCAGCCAAGCGGTCCGGGTACGGGTCAACTATGGCTACACCTTC. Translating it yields CASSQAVRVRVNYGYTF. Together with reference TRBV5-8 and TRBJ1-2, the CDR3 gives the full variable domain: EAGVTQSPTHLIKTRGQQATLRCSPISGHTSVYWYQQALGLGLQFLLWYDEGEERNRGNFPPRFSGRQFPNYSSELNVNALELEDSALYLCASSQAVRVRVNYGYTFGSGTRLTVV.

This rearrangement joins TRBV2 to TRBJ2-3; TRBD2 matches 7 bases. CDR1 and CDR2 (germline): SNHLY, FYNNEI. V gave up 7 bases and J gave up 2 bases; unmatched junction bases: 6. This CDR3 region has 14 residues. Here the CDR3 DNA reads TGTGCCAGCACGCCAGCGGGGCACACAGATACGCAGTATTTT. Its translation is CASTPAGHTDTQYF. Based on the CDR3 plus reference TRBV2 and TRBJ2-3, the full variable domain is EPEVTQTPSHQVTQMGQEVILRCVPISNHLYFYWYRQILGQKVEFLVSFYNNEISEKSEIFDDQFSVERPDGSNFTLKIRSTKLEDSAMYFCASTPAGHTDTQYFGPGTRLTVL.

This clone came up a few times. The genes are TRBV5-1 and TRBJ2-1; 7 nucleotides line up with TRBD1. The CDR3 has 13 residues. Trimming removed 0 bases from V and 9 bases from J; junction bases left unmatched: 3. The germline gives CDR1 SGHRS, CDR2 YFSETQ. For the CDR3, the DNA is TGCGCCAGCAGCTTGGAGGGGGCCCCTGAGCAGTTCTTC. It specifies CASSLEGAPEQFF.

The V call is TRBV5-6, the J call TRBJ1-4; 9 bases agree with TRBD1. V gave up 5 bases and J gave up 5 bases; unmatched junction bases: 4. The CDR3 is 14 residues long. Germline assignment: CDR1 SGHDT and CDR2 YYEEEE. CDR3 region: CASRRTGENEKLFF. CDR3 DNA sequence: TGTGCCAGCAGACGGACAGGGGAGAATGAAAAACTGTTTTTT.

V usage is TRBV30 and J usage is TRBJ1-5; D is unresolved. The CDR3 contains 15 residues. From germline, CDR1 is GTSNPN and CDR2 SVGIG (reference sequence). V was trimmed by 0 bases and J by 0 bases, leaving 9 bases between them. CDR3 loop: CAWSVMSSSNQPQHF. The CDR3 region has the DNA TGTGCCTGGAGTGTGATGTCCAGTAGCAATCAGCCCCAGCATTTT.

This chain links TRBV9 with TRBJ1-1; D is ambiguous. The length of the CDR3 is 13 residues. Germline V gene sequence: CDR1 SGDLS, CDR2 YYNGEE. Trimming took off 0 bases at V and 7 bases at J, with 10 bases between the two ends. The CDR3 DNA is TGTGCCAGCAGCGTAGCCGGGAGTGGTGAAGCTTTCTTT. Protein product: CASSVAGSGEAFF.

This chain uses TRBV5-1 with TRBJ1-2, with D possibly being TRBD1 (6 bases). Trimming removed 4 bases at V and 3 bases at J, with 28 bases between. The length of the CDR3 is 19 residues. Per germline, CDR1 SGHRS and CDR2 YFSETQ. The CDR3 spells CASSPRSNWGGPLDYGYTF. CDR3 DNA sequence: TGCGCCAGCAGCCCCCGATCAAACTGGGGGGGCCCTCTGGACTATGGCTACACCTTC.

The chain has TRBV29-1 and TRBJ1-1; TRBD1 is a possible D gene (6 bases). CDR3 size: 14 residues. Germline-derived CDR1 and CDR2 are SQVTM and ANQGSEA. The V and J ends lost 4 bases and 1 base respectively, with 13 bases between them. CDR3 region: CSVGDTWGNTEAFF. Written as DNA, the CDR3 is TGCAGCGTTGGGGACACCTGGGGGAACACTGAAGCTTTCTTT.

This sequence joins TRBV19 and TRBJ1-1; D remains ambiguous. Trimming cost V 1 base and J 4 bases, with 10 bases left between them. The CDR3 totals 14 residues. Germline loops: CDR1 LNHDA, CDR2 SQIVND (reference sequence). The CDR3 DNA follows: TGTGCCAGTAGTATAGGGGCCGGGATCACTGAAGCTTTCTTT. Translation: CASSIGAGITEAFF.

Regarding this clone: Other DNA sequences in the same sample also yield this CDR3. In DNA, the CDR3 is TGCGCCAGCAGTGGACAGTTACAAGAGACCCAGTACTTC. Translating gives CASSGQLQETQYF. The chain has TRBV10-1 and TRBJ2-5; a possible D gene is TRBD1 (5 bases). Germline CDR1 is WNHNN and CDR2 is SYGVQD (reference sequence). The CDR3 contains 13 residues. Between the trimmed V and J ends, which lost 4 bases and 2 bases, there was a span of 8 bases.

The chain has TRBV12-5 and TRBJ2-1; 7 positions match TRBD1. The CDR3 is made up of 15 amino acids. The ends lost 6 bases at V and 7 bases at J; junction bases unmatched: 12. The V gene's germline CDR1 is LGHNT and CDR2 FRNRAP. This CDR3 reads CASGSRDRGRNEQFF. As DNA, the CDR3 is TGTGCTAGTGGCTCCCGGGACAGAGGAAGAAATGAGCAGTTCTTC.

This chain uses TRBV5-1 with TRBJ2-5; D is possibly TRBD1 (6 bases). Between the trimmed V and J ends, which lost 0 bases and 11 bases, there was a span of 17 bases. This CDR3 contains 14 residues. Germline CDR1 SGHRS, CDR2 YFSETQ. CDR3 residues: CASSLEPGAEEQYF. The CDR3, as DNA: TGCGCCAGCAGCTTGGAACCAGGGGCGGAAGAGCAGTACTTC.

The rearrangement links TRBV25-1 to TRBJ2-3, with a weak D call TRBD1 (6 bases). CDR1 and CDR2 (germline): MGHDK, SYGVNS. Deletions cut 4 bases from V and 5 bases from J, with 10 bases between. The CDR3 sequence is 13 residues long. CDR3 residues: CASSVTGIDTQYF. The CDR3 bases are TGTGCCAGCAGTGTAACAGGGATAGATACGCAGTATTTT.

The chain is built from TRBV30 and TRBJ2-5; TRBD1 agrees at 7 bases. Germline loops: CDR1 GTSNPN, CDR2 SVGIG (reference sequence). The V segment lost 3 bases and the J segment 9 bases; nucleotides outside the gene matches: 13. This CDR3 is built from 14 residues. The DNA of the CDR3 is TGTGCCTGGAGCGTGGGGACAGAACTCTCGGCCCAGTACTTC. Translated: CAWSVGTELSAQYF.

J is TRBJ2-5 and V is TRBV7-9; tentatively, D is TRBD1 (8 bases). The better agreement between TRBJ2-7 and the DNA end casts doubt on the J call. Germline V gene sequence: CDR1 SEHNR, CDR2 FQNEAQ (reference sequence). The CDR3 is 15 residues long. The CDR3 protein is CASSSTGEGLYEQYF. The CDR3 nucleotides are TGTGCCAGCAGCTCGACAGGGGAGGGACTCTACGAGCAGTACTTC.

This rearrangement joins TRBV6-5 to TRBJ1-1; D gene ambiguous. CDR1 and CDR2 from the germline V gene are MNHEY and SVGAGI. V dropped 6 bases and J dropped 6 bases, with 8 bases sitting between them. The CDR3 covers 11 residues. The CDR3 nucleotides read TGTGCCAGCAGCGAGGCCTCTGAAGCTTTCTTT. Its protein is CASSEASEAFF.

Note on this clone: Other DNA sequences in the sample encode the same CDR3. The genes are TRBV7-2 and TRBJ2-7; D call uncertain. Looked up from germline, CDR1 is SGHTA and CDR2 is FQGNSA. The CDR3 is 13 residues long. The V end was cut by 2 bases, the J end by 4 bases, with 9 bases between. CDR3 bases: TGTGCCAGCAGCTTAACCGGTGCTTACGAGCAGTACTTC. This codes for CASSLTGAYEQYF.

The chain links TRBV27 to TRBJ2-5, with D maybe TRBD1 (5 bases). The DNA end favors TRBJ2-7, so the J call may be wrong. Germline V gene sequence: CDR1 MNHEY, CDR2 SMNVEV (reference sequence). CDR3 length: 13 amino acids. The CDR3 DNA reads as TGTGCCAGCAGTTTTAACAGGTTCTACGAGCAGTACTTC. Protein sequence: CASSFNRFYEQYF.

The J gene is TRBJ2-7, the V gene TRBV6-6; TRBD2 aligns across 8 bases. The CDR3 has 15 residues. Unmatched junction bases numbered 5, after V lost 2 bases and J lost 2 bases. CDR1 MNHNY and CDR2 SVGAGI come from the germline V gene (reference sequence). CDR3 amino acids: CASSYAAGDAYEQYF. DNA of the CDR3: TGTGCCAGCAGTTACGCAGCGGGGGACGCCTACGAGCAGTACTTC.

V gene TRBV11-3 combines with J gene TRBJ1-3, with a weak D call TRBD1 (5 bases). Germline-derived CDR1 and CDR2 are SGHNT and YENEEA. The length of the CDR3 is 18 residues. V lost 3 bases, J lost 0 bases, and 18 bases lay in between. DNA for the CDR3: TGTGCCAGCAGCTTCCTTGGGGGAGGGAGCCCCTCTGGAAACACCATATATTTT. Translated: CASSFLGGGSPSGNTIYF.